Given below is one T cell receptor beta chain in context. Antigen unknown. From germline, CDR1 is SGHRS and CDR2 YFSETQ. The CDR3 has 14 residues. Between the trimmed V and J ends, which lost 2 bases and 7 bases, there was a span of 13 bases. For TCRbeta, the library was prepared with unique molecular identifiers. MiXCR, applied by TCRdb to the PCR reads, yields one record per CDR3 protein. The sample includes 600,000 to 700,000 distinct CDR3 sequences, around 13% of them seen just once. This sample is drawn from a study of T-cell reconstitution after alpha-beta-depleted transplantation in children. Study results and caveats: It was newly produced T cells that mostly accounted for T-cell counts and diversity one year after transplant.

The sequenced sample was PBMCs, obtained before TCRalphabeta/CD19-depleted stem cell transplant. V and J are TRBV5-1 and TRBJ2-1; possibly TRBD1 or TRBD2 for D (5 bases each). The origin of this receptor is a girl aged 2 to 10 with congenital amegakaryocytic thrombocytopenia, due to receive a stem cell transplant. The CDR3 region has the DNA TGCGCCAGCAGCTTAACGGGACCGCTAAATGAGCAGTTCTTC. Translation gives CASSLTGPLNEQFF.